Listed below are T cell receptor beta chains from one sample, sequenced in a study of Graves' ophthalmopathy and Graves' hyperthyroidism. From the multiplex PCR reads, TCRdb called clonotypes with MiXCR, one entry per CDR3 protein. The data contain hundreds of thousands of distinct CDR3 sequences, roughly two fifths of them singletons. The sequencing input was peripheral blood. The receptors were gathered from an adult man with Graves' ophthalmopathy. The CDR3 runs from the conserved cysteine through the conserved F or W. The D gene is left open where the match is weak. Clone size is not always given. Where it is, it says once, few, many or a class for expanded clones.

TRBJ1-2 | TRBV10-3 | . | TRBD1 | TGTGCCATCAGTGAGGGCGGACAGGGAACTAACTATGGCTACACCTTC | CAISEGGQGTNYGYTF
TRBJ1-2 | TRBV3-1 | . | TRBD1 | TGTGCCAGCAGCCCCCACGGGACCAGGGGGAATGGCTACACCTTC | CASSPHGTRGNGYTF
TRBJ2-7 | TRBV25-1 | many | . | TGTGCCAGCAGTTCCGCGGGTTGGCACGAGCAGTACTTC | CASSSAGWHEQYF
TRBJ2-5 | TRBV10-3 | . | TRBD1 | TGTGCCATCGGAGGGACAGGGGAAGAGACCCAGTACTTC | CAIGGTGEETQYF
TRBJ2-7 | TRBV7-2 | many | . | TGTGCCAGCAGCTTTTTCGGGGGCAGCTCCTACGAGCAGTACTTC | CASSFFGGSSYEQYF
TRBJ1-2 | TRBV7-9 | . | . | TGTGCCAGCAGCCTAGAGGACGGAATCCATGGCTACACCTTC | CASSLEDGIHGYTF
TRBJ1-1 | TRBV29-1 | . | TRBD1 | TGCAGCGTTGAATTGGGACAGTCGAACACTGAAGCTTTCTTT | CSVELGQSNTEAFF
TRBJ1-6 | TRBV11-2 | many | . | TGTGCCAGCAGCTTCGAGGGGACCCTCCACTTT | CASSFEGTLHF
TRBJ1-2 | TRBV10-3 | many | . | TGTGCCATCAGTGAGTTGGGTCCTCTCTATGGCTACACCTTC | CAISELGPLYGYTF
TRBJ1-1 | TRBV6-6 | . | . | TGTGCCAGCACCGAAGGACTAAGGATTGAAGCTTTCTTT | CASTEGLRIEAFF
TRBJ1-1 | TRBV5-1 | . | TRBD1 | TGCGCCAGCAGCTTGGGGGACAGCCTGAACACTGAAGCTTTCTTT | CASSLGDSLNTEAFF
TRBJ1-6 | TRBV12-3/TRBV12-4 | . | . | TGTGCCAGCAGTTTGGGGCACCCGGGACGAGGTTCACCCCTCCACTTT | CASSLGHPGRGSPLHF
TRBJ2-7 | TRBV29-1 | . | TRBD1 | TGCAGCGCTACGAGACAGGGAGACGAGCAGTACTTC | CSATRQGDEQYF
TRBJ2-7 | TRBV15 | . | . | TGTGCCACCAGTAAGGGGATTTTCGACGAGCAGTACTTC | CATSKGIFDEQYF
TRBJ1-1 | TRBV7-2 | many | . | TGTGCCAGCAGCCCTACGATGGCAGGGGAGGCTGAAGCTTTCTTT | CASSPTMAGEAEAFF
TRBJ1-1 | TRBV5-4 | few | . | TGTGCCAGCAGCTTGAGAGGGCTTACGAACACTGAAGCTTTCTTT | CASSLRGLTNTEAFF
TRBJ2-5 | TRBV24-1 | . | TRBD2 | TGTGCCACCAGTTACTCTAGCGGGCCCCCGGGCCAAGAGACCCAGTACTTC | CATSYSSGPPGQETQYF
TRBJ2-7 | TRBV5-5 | . | TRBD1 | TGTGCCAGCAGCTTCGCATTCGCACAGGGGGTTAAGTACGAGCAGTACTTC | CASSFAFAQGVKYEQYF
TRBJ2-1 | TRBV2 | few | . | TGTGCCAGCAGTGGGGACAACGTATACAATGAGCAGTTCTTC | CASSGDNVYNEQFF
TRBJ1-1 | TRBV19 | few | . | TGTGCCAGTACCGGGGGCCCGGCCAACACTGAAGCTTTCTTT | CASTGGPANTEAFF